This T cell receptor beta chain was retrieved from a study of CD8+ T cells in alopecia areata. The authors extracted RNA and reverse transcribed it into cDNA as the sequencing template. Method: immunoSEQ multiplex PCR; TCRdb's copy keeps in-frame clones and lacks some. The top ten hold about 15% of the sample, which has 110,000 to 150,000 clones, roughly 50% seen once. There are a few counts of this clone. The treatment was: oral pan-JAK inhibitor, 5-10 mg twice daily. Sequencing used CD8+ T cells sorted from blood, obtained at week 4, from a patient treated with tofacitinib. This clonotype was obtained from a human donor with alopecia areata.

CDR3 bases: TGTGCCAGCAGCTCTCTTGGTAGGGTGAATTCACCCCTCCACTTT. This translates into CASSSLGRVNSPLHF. The gene calls are TRBV5-4 and TRBJ1-6; no clear D gene. Looked up from germline, CDR1 is SGHNT and CDR2 is YYREEE (reference sequence). V was pared by 3 bases and J by 7 bases, with 14 bases between. The CDR3 is 15 amino acids.